One and the same sample provided the 14 T cell receptor beta chains below, sequenced in a study of beta chain features in type 1 diabetes. Antigens of these TCRs are unknown. The study, taken as a whole, reports: TCRB CDR3 length was moderately but significantly reduced in all four CD4+ subsets of Type 1 diabetes patients.

The sequenced template was cDNA made from the entire isolated RNA. Profiling relied on immunoSEQ multiplex PCR, and the TCRdb table lists in-frame clones only, not all of them. In the table there are roughly 140,000 clones, 10% of which are singletons. The specimen sequenced was central memory CD4+ T cells from blood. The origin of the receptors is a man aged 25-45 years with type 1 diabetes.

The rearrangement uses TRBV6-8 and TRBJ1-1; D remains unclear. Germline CDR1 reads MNHGY; CDR2 reads SAAAGT. Trimming took 4 bases from V and 0 from J, leaving 12 bases between them. The CDR3 runs 15 residues. CDR3 coding DNA: TGTGCCAGCAGTTTTACCGACATCATGAACACTGAAGCTTTCTTT. Translation: CASSFTDIMNTEAFF.

The V and J genes are TRBV19 and TRBJ2-5; TRBD2 aligns across 8 bases. Germline loops: CDR1 LNHDA, CDR2 SQIVND (reference sequence). V dropped 6 bases and J dropped 5; count of bases not matched to a gene: 14. This CDR3 spans 16 amino acids. CDR3 nucleotides: TGTGCCAGTAGCCCGGGACTAGAGACAGTGGGGGAGACCCAGTACTTC. Translation gives CASSPGLETVGETQYF.

This chain uses TRBV19 with TRBJ2-6; TRBD1 matches at 12 bases. V dropped 6 bases and J dropped 2; count of bases not matched to a gene: 5. The CDR3 runs 17 residues. Germline V gene lookup returns CDR1 LNHDA and CDR2 SQIVND (reference sequence). The CDR3 DNA is TGTGCCAGTAGAAGGGACAGGGGGCAACCTGGGGCCAACGTCCTGACTTTC. This encodes CASRRDRGQPGANVLTF.

The rearrangement joins TRBV7-7 to TRBJ2-1, with a possible D match to TRBD2 (5 bases). CDR1 is SSHAT and CDR2 is FNYEAQ in the germline V gene (reference sequence). CDR3 size: 13 residues. Trimming took off 5 bases at V and 5 bases at J, with 10 bases between the two ends. The CDR3 region has the DNA TGTGCCAGCAGCCGCGGGTTAGACAATGAGCAGTTCTTC. This encodes CASSRGLDNEQFF.

V usage is TRBV4-1 and J usage is TRBJ2-3; 8 bases match TRBD2. The CDR3 contains 13 residues. V lost 7 bases, J lost 3 bases, and 3 bases stayed unmatched. The germline CDR1 and CDR2 sequences are MGHRA and YSYEKL. CDR3 in DNA: TGCGCCAGCAAAAGCGGGAGAACAGATACGCAGTATTTT. This translates into CASKSGRTDTQYF.

This clone came up a few times. The chain employs TRBV7-3 and TRBJ2-3; TRBD2 matches 7 bases. CDR1 is SGHTA, CDR2 FQGTGA, per germline. The CDR3 contains 17 residues. The V and J ends lost 5 bases and 1 base, in that order; junction bases with no gene match: 12. CDR3 nucleotides: TGTGCCAGCAGCCTTCTTACGGCGGGGGATGGCACAGATACGCAGTATTTT. It yields the protein CASSLLTAGDGTDTQYF.

A few counts support this clone. The chain employs TRBV5-1 and TRBJ2-5; 9 bases are a match to TRBD1. The CDR3 consists of 15 residues. The ends lost 5 bases at V and 5 bases at J; junction bases unmatched: 10. Germline loops: CDR1 SGHRS, CDR2 YFSETQ. In DNA form, the CDR3 reads TGCGCCAGCAGGATGGGACAGGGTTTTTCGGAGACCCAGTACTTC. Translation gives CASRMGQGFSETQYF.

The chain uses TRBV18 and TRBJ1-5; D is possibly TRBD1 (6 bases). The germline V gene has CDR1 KGHSH and CDR2 LQKENI. The CDR3 runs to 13 residues. Trimming removed 6 bases from V and 8 bases from J, with 14 bases in between. DNA for the CDR3: TGTGCCAGCTCTCCGGACAGAGCGGAGCCCCAGCATTTT. Translated: CASSPDRAEPQHF.

This clone has just a few counts. The chain links TRBV11-2 to TRBJ2-3; D is unclear. Looked up from germline, CDR1 is SGHAT and CDR2 is FQNNGV. This CDR3 contains 12 residues. Deletions cut 4 bases from V and 2 bases from J, with 4 bases between. CDR3 DNA sequence: TGTGCCAGCAGCTCACTCACAGATACGCAGTATTTT. It specifies CASSSLTDTQYF.

The V call is TRBV7-9, the J call TRBJ2-1; weak D call: TRBD1 (5 bases). The ends were cut back, 2 bases at V and 9 bases at J, with 17 bases in the middle. The germline gives CDR1 SEHNR, CDR2 FQNEAQ (reference sequence). The CDR3 has 15 residues. In DNA, the CDR3 is TGTGCCAGCAGCTTATGGGGCACCCAGACGGGTGAGCAGTTCTTC. This sequence encodes CASSLWGTQTGEQFF. The entire variable domain, with the rest obtained from reference TRBV7-9 and TRBJ2-1, is as follows: DTGVSQNPRHKITKRGQNVTFRCDPISEHNRLYWYRQTLGQGPEFLTYFQNEAQLEKSRLLSDRFSAERPKGSFSTLEIQRTEQGDSAMYLCASSLWGTQTGEQFFGPGTRLTVL.

The V call is TRBV6-5, the J call TRBJ1-5; the D gene is possibly TRBD1 (5 bases). This CDR3 region has 15 residues. Trimming left V 5 bases short and J 3 bases short, with 14 bases between. Germline CDR1 MNHEY, CDR2 SVGAGI. In DNA form, the CDR3 reads TGTGCCAGCAGTCCCGATCAGGGATACAATCAGCCCCAGCATTTT. As protein: CASSPDQGYNQPQHF.

The chain is built from TRBV5-6 and TRBJ1-2; D unresolved. Trimming stripped 1 base from V and 0 bases from J, with 4 bases between. This CDR3 comprises 13 residues. CDR1 SGHDT and CDR2 YYEEEE come from the germline V gene. The CDR3 region is CASSLSSNYGYTF. As DNA, the CDR3 is TGTGCCAGCAGCTTGTCTTCTAACTATGGCTACACCTTC.

This clone appeared a few times. This sequence joins TRBV27 and TRBJ1-1, with TRBD1 matching 9 bases. This CDR3 region has 17 residues. Germline V gene lookup returns CDR1 MNHEY and CDR2 SMNVEV (reference sequence). The V segment lost 3 bases and the J segment 9 bases; nucleotides outside the gene matches: 17. The CDR3 spells CASSFLPSGTGSPKAFF. Written as DNA, the CDR3 is TGTGCCAGCAGTTTTCTCCCCTCCGGGACAGGGTCCCCGAAAGCTTTCTTT.

This clone was seen more than once but under ten times. The chain couples TRBV4-3 to TRBJ2-7, with 7 bases lining up with TRBD1. Germline V gene lookup returns CDR1 LGHNA and CDR2 YSLEER. The CDR3 loop spans 18 amino acids. Trimming at V came to 4 bases and at J to 5 bases, leaving 20 bases not matched to a gene. This CDR3 is CASSPLPPGPGGFNEQYF. The DNA of the CDR3 is TGCGCCAGCAGCCCCTTACCCCCGGGGCCAGGGGGTTTCAACGAGCAGTACTTC.